This entry lists 18 T cell receptor beta chains sequenced from one sample in a study of control samples from healthy donors and cancer patients. TCRdb's table, derived via immunoSEQ multiplex PCR, lists solely in-frame clones and lacks some. The sample has 50,000 or so clones, 93% seen once; the top ten hold around 22%. Source material: PBMCs. The source of these receptors is a woman aged 50 to 60 with head and neck cancer.

J is TRBJ1-2 and V is TRBV13, with 7 bases identical to TRBD1. The V gene end was trimmed by 3 bases and the J gene end by 6 bases; junction bases not matched to a gene: 13. Germline V CDR1 and CDR2: PRHDT, FYEKMQ (reference sequence). CDR3 length: 16 residues. For the CDR3, the DNA is TGTGCCAGCAGCTTCCGACAGGGAGGGTCGGTGGATGGCTACACCTTC. This sequence encodes CASSFRQGGSVDGYTF. Combining the CDR3 with reference TRBV13 and TRBJ1-2 gives the whole variable domain AAGVIQSPRHLIKEKRETATLKCYPIPRHDTVYWYQQGPGQDPQFLISFYEKMQSDKGSIPDRFSAQQFSDYHSELNMSSLELGDSALYFCASSFRQGGSVDGYTFGSGTRLTVV.

The V and J genes are TRBV5-1 and TRBJ1-3; the D is unclear. The germline V gene has CDR1 SGHRS and CDR2 YFSETQ. The V gene lost 1 base and the J gene lost 0 bases, with 8 bases spanning the gap. This CDR3 has 15 residues. The CDR3 nucleotides are TGCGCCAGCAGCTTGATGCCTGACTCTGGAAACACCATATATTTT. It yields the protein CASSLMPDSGNTIYF. The full variable domain, its missing parts supplied by reference TRBV5-1 and TRBJ1-3, is KAGVTQTPRYLIKTRGQQVTLSCSPISGHRSVSWYQQTPGQGLQFLFEYFSETQRNKGNFPGRFSGRQFSNSRSEMNVSTLELGDSALYLCASSLMPDSGNTIYFGEGSWLTVV.

This chain links TRBV7-8 with TRBJ1-2; no clear D gene. The germline V gene has CDR1 SGHVS and CDR2 FQNEAQ. The CDR3 has 12 residues. Trimming cost V 4 bases and J 4 bases, with 7 bases left between them. In nucleotides, the CDR3 is TGTGCCAGCAGCTCCGAGGTCTATGGCTACACCTTC. Encoded protein: CASSSEVYGYTF.

J is TRBJ2-7 and V is TRBV27; weak D call: TRBD2 (5 bases). Germline CDR1 MNHEY, CDR2 SMNVEV (reference sequence). The CDR3 spans 13 residues. V shed 4 bases and J shed 6 bases, with 13 bases lying between them. The CDR3 bases are TGTGCCAGCAGTTCCCCCGCGGGCTCCGAGCAGTACTTC. Translation gives CASSSPAGSEQYF.

The V call is TRBV9, the J call TRBJ2-2, with 7 bases matching TRBD1. The CDR3 loop spans 16 amino acids. V trimming: 3 bases; J trimming: 5 bases; junction bases outside the gene matches: 10. CDR1 SGDLS and CDR2 YYNGEE come from the germline V gene. The CDR3 here is CASSAFDRVGTGELFF. As DNA, the CDR3 is TGTGCCAGCAGCGCCTTTGACAGGGTCGGAACCGGGGAGCTGTTTTTT.

The chain couples TRBV19 to TRBJ2-7; the D is unclear. The germline V gene encodes CDR1 LNHDA and CDR2 SQIVND (reference sequence). Trimming left V 5 bases short and J 5 bases short, with 10 bases between. The CDR3 sequence is 12 residues long. The CDR3 sequence is CASSARRNEQYF. CDR3 bases: TGTGCCAGTAGTGCGCGGCGAAACGAGCAGTACTTC.

The CDR3 bases are TGCGCCAGCAGCCGCGGACTAGCGGAATACAATGAGCAGTTCTTC. Protein: CASSRGLAEYNEQFF. This chain connects TRBV4-3 to TRBJ2-1; 10 bases agree with TRBD2. The CDR3 is made up of 15 amino acids. The trim removed 4 bases at V and 4 bases at J, leaving 4 bases unmatched. Germline assignment: CDR1 LGHNA and CDR2 YSLEER.

This chain uses TRBV2 with TRBJ2-3; 11 bases map to TRBD2. CDR3 length: 19 residues. Germline V gene data show CDR1 as SNHLY and CDR2 as FYNNEI. V was clipped by 6 bases and J by 0 bases; unmatched bases: 14. The CDR3 region is CASSGFPGLADSSTDTQYF. Here the CDR3 DNA reads TGTGCCAGCAGCGGGTTTCCGGGACTAGCGGATTCTAGCACAGATACGCAGTATTTT.

This clone has just one count. The gene calls are TRBV21-1 and TRBJ2-7; the D call in the table, TRBD2, was not verified against the DNA. TRBV21-1 is classified as a pseudogene. The CDR3 extends over 18 amino acids. The CDR3 region is CASSKFEPIVERTYEQYF. For the CDR3, the DNA is TGTGCCAGCAGCAAATTCGAGCCCATCGTGGAGCGGACCTACGAGCAGTACTTC.

The chain joins TRBV7-6 to TRBJ1-1; 7 positions match TRBD1. CDR3 length equals 15 residues. The V gene end was trimmed by 1 base and the J gene end by 3 bases; junction bases not matched to a gene: 5. Germline V lookup: CDR1 SGHVS, CDR2 FNYEAQ. CDR3: CASSLGRGGDTEAFF. CDR3 bases: TGTGCCAGCAGCTTAGGCAGGGGGGGGGACACTGAAGCTTTCTTT.

This chain uses TRBV18 with TRBJ2-5; D possibly uses TRBD1 or TRBD2 (5 bases each). Deletions cut 3 bases from V and 5 bases from J, with 13 bases between. Germline-derived CDR1 and CDR2 are KGHSH and LQKENI. CDR3 length: 14 residues. CDR3 sequence (DNA): TGTGCCAGCTCACCGCCGGGGACCCTCGAGACCCAGTACTTC. Its translation is CASSPPGTLETQYF.

The rearrangement joins TRBV9 to TRBJ1-4; no clear D gene. The V gene's germline CDR1 is SGDLS and CDR2 YYNGEE. The CDR3 totals 15 residues. V lost 2 bases and J 6 bases, leaving 14 bases between the germline ends. This CDR3 is CASSVELGQYEKLFF. The CDR3, as DNA: TGTGCCAGCAGCGTGGAGTTAGGGCAGTATGAAAAACTGTTTTTT.

This chain links TRBV5-4 with TRBJ1-2; 8 positions match TRBD1. Germline V gene lookup returns CDR1 SGHNT and CDR2 YYREEE (reference sequence). The CDR3 runs to 14 residues. Trimming took 5 bases from V and 4 from J; bases not matched to a gene: 7. CDR3 residues: CASRPGQETYGYTF. The CDR3 coding sequence is TGTGCCAGCAGACCGGGACAGGAAACCTATGGCTACACCTTC.

The CDR3: CASSFEGRGTDTQYF. CDR3 sequence (DNA): TGTGCCAGCAGCTTCGAGGGGCGGGGGACAGATACGCAGTATTTT. J is TRBJ2-3 and V is TRBV7-9; 7 bases are shared with TRBD2. From germline, CDR1 is SEHNR and CDR2 FQNEAQ (reference sequence). Germline trimming cut 3 bases from V and 3 bases from J; bases unmatched to any gene: 6. The CDR3 is 15 amino acids.

Regarding this clone: In the same sample, other DNA sequences code for this CDR3. The chain is built from TRBV28 and TRBJ1-3; D is perhaps TRBD1 (5 bases). CDR1 is MDHEN, CDR2 SYDVKM, per germline. CDR3 length: 14 amino acids. With 6 bases removed from V and 3 bases from J, the gap between germline ends came to 12 bases. The CDR3 loop is CASRDTYLGNTIYF. The CDR3 region has the DNA TGTGCCAGCAGGGACACGTACCTTGGAAACACCATATATTTT.

The chain recombines TRBV5-1 with TRBJ1-3; 7 bases map to TRBD1. Germline assignment: CDR1 SGHRS and CDR2 YFSETQ. V shed 0 bases and J 2 bases; nucleotides not matched to a gene: 5. This CDR3 contains 16 residues. In DNA, the CDR3 is TGCGCCAGCAGCTTGGCCAGGGGGGGTGCTGGAAACACCATATATTTT. Translated, it gives CASSLARGGAGNTIYF.

In its sample, this clone was seen once. The gene calls are TRBV18 and TRBJ2-3, with D possibly matching TRBD2 (7 bases). The V end was cut by 11 bases, the J end by 2 bases, with 14 bases between. The CDR3 consists of 13 residues. CDR1 is KGHSH, CDR2 LQKENI, per germline. CDR3 sequence reads: CASRGAITDTQYF. CDR3 DNA: TGTGCCTCCCGGGGGGCGATCACAGATACGCAGTATTTT.

CDR3 bases: TGTGCCATCAGTCCTAGCGGGGGGAACAATGAGCAGTTCTTC. Its protein is CAISPSGGNNEQFF. The chain is built from TRBV10-3 and TRBJ2-1, with 11 bases lining up with TRBD2. Germline V gene lookup returns CDR1 ENHRY and CDR2 SYGVKD. Trimming removed 5 bases from V and 5 bases from J; junction bases left unmatched: 2. The CDR3 extends over 14 amino acids.